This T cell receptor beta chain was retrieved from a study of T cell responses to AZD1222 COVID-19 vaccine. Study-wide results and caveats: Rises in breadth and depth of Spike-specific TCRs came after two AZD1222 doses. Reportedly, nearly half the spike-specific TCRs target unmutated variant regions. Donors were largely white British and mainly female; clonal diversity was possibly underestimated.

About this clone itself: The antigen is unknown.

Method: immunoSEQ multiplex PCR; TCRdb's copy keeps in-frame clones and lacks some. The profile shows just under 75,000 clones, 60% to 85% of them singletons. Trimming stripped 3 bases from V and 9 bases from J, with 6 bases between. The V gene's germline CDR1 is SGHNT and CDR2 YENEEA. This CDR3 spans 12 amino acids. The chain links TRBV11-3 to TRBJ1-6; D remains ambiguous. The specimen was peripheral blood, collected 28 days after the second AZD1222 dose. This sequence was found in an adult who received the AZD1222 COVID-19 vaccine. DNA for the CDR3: TGTGCCAGCAGCTTCGGGAGTTCACCCCTCCACTTT. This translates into CASSFGSSPLHF.